Given below is one T cell receptor (beta chain) in context. V lost 3 bases to trimming and J lost 1 base; unmatched junction nucleotides: 6. Per the germline V gene, CDR1 is LNHDA and CDR2 is SQIVND (reference sequence). The CDR3 runs to 16 residues. These data come from a study of blood T cell repertoires in COVID-19. Per the study methods: Estimation of nucleated cell counts relied on the amplification of reference gene primers. The table came from immunoSEQ multiplex PCR; TCRdb's copy has only in-frame clones and leaves some out. V, J and clone size were drawn from that table, and D and trimming were deduced from the DNA. The top ten hold 7.2% of the sample, which has some 240,000 clones, roughly nine tenths seen once.

This receptor was obtained from a man aged 60 to 69 who had recovered from COVID-19. The specimen sequenced was peripheral blood. The V call is TRBV19, the J call TRBJ2-4; 7 bases match TRBD1. CDR3 bases: TGTGCCAGTAGTATCGACAGGGCTTCGGCCAAAAACATTCAGTACTTC. Amino acid sequence: CASSIDRASAKNIQYF.